A single sample gave rise to the 18 T cell receptor beta chains below, sequenced in a study of blood T cell repertoires in COVID-19. The data were produced by immunoSEQ multiplex PCR, yet TCRdb's version contains in-frame clones alone and is incomplete. Of fewer than 200,000 clones in the sample, around 90% were seen once. Input material: PBMCs or T cells enriched from blood (not recorded which). The receptors were gathered from a woman aged 18 to 35 who had recovered from COVID-19.

The V gene is TRBV27, the J gene TRBJ2-1; D is perhaps TRBD2 (6 bases). Germline CDR1 and CDR2: MNHEY and SMNVEV (reference sequence). Trimming removed 5 bases at V and 3 bases at J, with 17 bases between. The CDR3 has 16 amino acids. The CDR3 DNA reads as TGTGCCAGCAGTCTCTTCCTAGCGTCCAACTACAATGAGCAGTTCTTC. It translates to CASSLFLASNYNEQFF.

V usage is TRBV3-1 (or the pseudogene TRBV3-2) and J usage is TRBJ1-6; D is unclear. The germline V gene has CDR1 LGHDT and CDR2 YNNKEL (reference sequence). The CDR3 sequence is 13 residues long. Trimming removed 6 bases at V and 8 bases at J, with 11 bases between. This chain's CDR3 is CASRLGEDSPLHF. In DNA form, the CDR3 reads TGTGCCAGCAGGTTAGGTGAGGATTCACCCCTCCACTTT.

The chain joins TRBV18 to TRBJ2-2; no clear D gene. Trimming pared 1 base from V and 5 bases from J, leaving 5 bases between. CDR1 and CDR2 (germline): KGHSH, LQKENI. The CDR3 consists of 13 residues. This chain's CDR3 is CASSPRRTGELFF. DNA of the CDR3: TGTGCCAGCTCACCACGGAGAACCGGGGAGCTGTTTTTT.

The V call is TRBV28, the J call TRBJ2-2; possibly TRBD1 for D (6 bases). Trimming stripped 6 bases from V and 4 bases from J, with 15 bases between. Germline V gene sequence: CDR1 MDHEN, CDR2 SYDVKM. This CDR3 region has 15 residues. As DNA, the CDR3 is TGTGCCAGCAGCCGTCCCGGGACACCCACCGGGGAGCTGTTTTTT. Protein: CASSRPGTPTGELFF.

The chain carries TRBV10-3 and TRBJ2-7, with D perhaps TRBD1 (6 bases). Germline V gives CDR1 ENHRY, CDR2 SYGVKD. V was cut by 2 bases and J by 7 bases, with 15 bases left in between. The CDR3 sequence is 14 residues long. CDR3 sequence reads: CAISEMQGNEEQYF. The CDR3 coding sequence is TGTGCCATCAGTGAGATGCAGGGGAATGAGGAGCAGTACTTC.

This clone was seen a few times. The genes are TRBV29-1 and TRBJ2-5, with TRBD2 matching over 10 bases. The CDR3 has 13 residues. Germline V gives CDR1 SQVTM, CDR2 ANQGSEA. Trimming cost V 1 base and J 4 bases; bases outside gene matches: 0. CDR3 sequence: CSVEGLAGETQYF. The DNA for the CDR3 is TGCAGCGTTGAAGGACTAGCGGGAGAGACCCAGTACTTC.

CDR3 in amino acids: CASSYSRETQYF. Written as DNA, the CDR3 is TGTGCCAGCAGTTACTCGAGAGAGACCCAGTACTTC. The chain joins TRBV6-5 to TRBJ2-5; D gene unclear. Trimming removed 0 bases from V and 4 bases from J, with 3 bases in between. Germline assignment: CDR1 MNHEY and CDR2 SVGAGI. The CDR3 length is 12 residues.

The count of this clone is one. V usage is TRBV15 and J usage is TRBJ2-5; D perhaps matches TRBD2 (5 bases). V gave up 6 bases and J gave up 2 bases, with 10 bases separating them. Germline V gene data show CDR1 as LNHNV and CDR2 as YYDKDF (reference sequence). This CDR3 is built from 13 residues. The CDR3 DNA sequence: TGTGCCACCAGGACCGGGGTACAAGAGACCCAGTACTTC. Encoded protein: CATRTGVQETQYF.

This chain links TRBV30 with TRBJ1-1, with D hard to call. V lost 0 bases and J lost 1, with 9 bases in between. Germline V gene data show CDR1 as GTSNPN and CDR2 as SVGIG (reference sequence). CDR3 length equals 14 residues. The CDR3: CAWSVNLRNTEAFF. The CDR3 nucleotides are TGTGCCTGGAGTGTAAATTTGCGGAACACTGAAGCTTTCTTT.

The genes are TRBV20-1 and TRBJ2-7; D gene ambiguous. Trimming removed 6 bases from V and 3 bases from J, with 6 bases in between. Germline lookup yields CDR1 DFQATT and CDR2 SNEGSKA (reference sequence). The CDR3 loop spans 10 amino acids. CDR3 in amino acids: CSAYNYEQYF. CDR3 nucleotide sequence: TGCAGTGCATACAACTACGAGCAGTACTTC.

The chain employs TRBV19 and TRBJ2-3; TRBD2 is a possible D gene (5 bases). The ends were cut back, 3 bases at V and 0 bases at J, with 7 bases in the middle. Germline assignment: CDR1 LNHDA and CDR2 SQIVND (reference sequence). The CDR3 loop spans 14 amino acids. CDR3 nucleotide sequence: TGTGCCAGTAGTATGACTACTAGCACAGATACGCAGTATTTT. Amino acids: CASSMTTSTDTQYF.

This rearrangement joins TRBV5-6 to TRBJ2-1; weak D call: TRBD2 (5 bases). Germline V gives CDR1 SGHDT, CDR2 YYEEEE. The CDR3 runs 13 residues. V was pared by 5 bases and J by 4 bases, with 10 bases between. The CDR3 DNA reads as TGTGCCAGCAGTTTAACGGGGTACAATGAGCAGTTCTTC. Encoded protein: CASSLTGYNEQFF.

The chain has TRBV28 and TRBJ1-2; 11 bases line up with TRBD1. This CDR3 comprises 16 residues. J was trimmed by 3 bases and V by 8 bases; bases with no gene match: 11. Per the germline V gene, CDR1 is MDHEN and CDR2 is SYDVKM. CDR3 nucleotide sequence: TGTGCCAGCCTAAACAGGGACAGGGGGAATGACTATGGCTACACCTTC. Translation gives CASLNRDRGNDYGYTF.

This clone appeared a few times. The gene calls are TRBV7-2 and TRBJ1-2, with 10 nucleotides matching TRBD1. The CDR3 is 16 residues long. Germline V gene data show CDR1 as SGHTA and CDR2 as FQGNSA. Germline trimming cut 1 base from V and 8 bases from J; bases unmatched to any gene: 10. CDR3 sequence: CASSLDYRDRGRGYTF. Written as DNA, the CDR3 is TGTGCCAGCAGCTTAGATTACCGGGACAGGGGTCGAGGCTACACCTTC.

V usage is TRBV13 and J usage is TRBJ2-7; 7 nucleotides match TRBD2. Germline CDR1 PRHDT, CDR2 FYEKMQ (reference sequence). The CDR3 runs to 15 residues. J gave up 4 bases and V 8 bases, and 14 bases lay outside the gene matches. The CDR3 region has the DNA TGTGCCAGCGGCCCTCGTGCTAGCGGAGCTTACGAGCAGTACTTC. It is translated as CASGPRASGAYEQYF.

Concerning this clone itself: The junction and the germline gene differ at one end; a read error may be behind it. The V gene is TRBV24-1, the J gene TRBJ1-4; possibly TRBD1 for D (5 bases). The CDR3 loop spans 14 amino acids. CDR1 is KGHDR and CDR2 is SFDVKD in the germline V gene. CDR3 nucleotide sequence: TGTGCCACCAGTGACGCAACAGGCTCGGAAAGACTGTTTTTT. It yields the protein CATSDATGSERLFF.

The V gene is TRBV11-3, the J gene TRBJ2-3, with no clear D. This CDR3 has 13 residues. V lost 2 bases and J 4 bases, leaving 7 bases between the germline ends. Germline CDR1 SGHNT, CDR2 YENEEA. CDR3 region: CASSLNEADTQYF. The CDR3 bases are TGTGCCAGCAGCTTAAATGAGGCAGATACGCAGTATTTT.

The V call is TRBV7-9, the J call TRBJ2-6, with 11 bases aligning to TRBD1. The CDR3 has 17 residues. V was pared by 5 bases and J by 2 bases, with 5 bases of the junction left unmatched. Germline-derived CDR1 and CDR2 are SEHNR and FQNEAQ (reference sequence). CDR3: CASSLGQGATGANVLTF. The CDR3 DNA sequence: TGTGCCAGCAGCCTCGGACAGGGGGCAACTGGGGCCAACGTCCTGACTTTC.